This T cell receptor (beta chain) was observed in a study of beta chain features in type 1 diabetes. Investigators reverse transcribed all isolated RNA, so they sequenced expressed TCRB transcripts. Generated by immunoSEQ multiplex PCR, the TCRdb table keeps only in-frame clones and is missing some. Of 640,000 or so clones in the sample, roughly an eighth were seen once. All of the sorted populations showed purity greater than 98%. This clone was seen more than once but under ten times. Antigen: not known. Findings of the study overall: Relative to healthy donors, patients appeared to have naive, central memory and Treg TCRB repertoires that were more similar. TCRB CDR3s were moderately but significantly shorter in Type 1 diabetes patients in all four CD4+ subsets. Still unanswered here is whether HLA type influences TCRB rearrangement.

The source is a man younger than 30 with type 1 diabetes. What was sequenced was naive CD4+ T cells from blood.

The DNA of the CDR3 is TGTGCCACCAGCAGAGATAAGGCTTCATACGAGCAGTACTTC. Its translation is CATSRDKASYEQYF. The chain uses TRBV15 and TRBJ2-7, with D unclear. The CDR3 has 14 residues. CDR1 LNHNV and CDR2 YYDKDF come from the germline V gene (reference sequence). V was trimmed by 0 bases and J by 4 bases, leaving 10 bases between them. The full variable domain, with the rest looked up from reference TRBV15 and TRBJ2-7, is DAMVIQNPRYQVTQFGKPVTLSCSQTLNHNVMYWYQQKSSQAPKLLFHYYDKDFNNEADTPDNFQSRRPNTSFCFLDIRSPGLGDTAMYLCATSRDKASYEQYFGPGTRLTVT.